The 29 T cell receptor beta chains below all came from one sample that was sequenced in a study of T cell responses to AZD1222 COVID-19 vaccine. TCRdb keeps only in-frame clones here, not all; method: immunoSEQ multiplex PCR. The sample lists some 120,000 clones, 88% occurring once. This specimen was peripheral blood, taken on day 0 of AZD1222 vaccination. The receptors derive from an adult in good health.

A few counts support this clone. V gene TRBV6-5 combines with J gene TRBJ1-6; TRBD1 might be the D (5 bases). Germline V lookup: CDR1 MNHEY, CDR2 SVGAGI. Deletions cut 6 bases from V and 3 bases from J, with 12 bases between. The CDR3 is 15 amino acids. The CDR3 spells CASRGGTLYNSPLHF. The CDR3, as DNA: TGTGCCAGCAGGGGGGGGACCCTCTATAATTCACCCCTCCACTTT.

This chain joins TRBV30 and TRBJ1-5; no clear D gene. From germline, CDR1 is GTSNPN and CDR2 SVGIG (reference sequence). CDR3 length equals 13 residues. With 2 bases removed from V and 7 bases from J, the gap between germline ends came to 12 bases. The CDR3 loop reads CAWSQGRDQPQHF. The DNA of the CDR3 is TGTGCCTGGAGTCAAGGGAGAGACCAGCCCCAGCATTTT.

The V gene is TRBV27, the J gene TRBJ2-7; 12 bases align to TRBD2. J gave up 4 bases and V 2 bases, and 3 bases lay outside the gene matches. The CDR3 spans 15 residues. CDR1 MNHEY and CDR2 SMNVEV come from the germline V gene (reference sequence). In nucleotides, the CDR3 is TGTGCCAGCAGTTTAGGACTAGCGGGATATTACGAGCAGTACTTC. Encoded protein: CASSLGLAGYYEQYF.

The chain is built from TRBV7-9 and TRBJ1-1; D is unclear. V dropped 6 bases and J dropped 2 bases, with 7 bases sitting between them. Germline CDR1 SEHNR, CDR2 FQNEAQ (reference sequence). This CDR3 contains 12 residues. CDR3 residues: CASRSDNTEAFF. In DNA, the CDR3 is TGTGCCAGCAGGTCAGATAACACTGAAGCTTTCTTT.

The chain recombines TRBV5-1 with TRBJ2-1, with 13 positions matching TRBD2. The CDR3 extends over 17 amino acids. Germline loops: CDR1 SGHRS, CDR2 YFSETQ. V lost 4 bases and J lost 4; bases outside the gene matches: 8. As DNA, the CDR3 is TGCGCCAGCAGCAGGGGTGGGACTAGCGGGGCTTACAATGAGCAGTTCTTC. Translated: CASSRGGTSGAYNEQFF.

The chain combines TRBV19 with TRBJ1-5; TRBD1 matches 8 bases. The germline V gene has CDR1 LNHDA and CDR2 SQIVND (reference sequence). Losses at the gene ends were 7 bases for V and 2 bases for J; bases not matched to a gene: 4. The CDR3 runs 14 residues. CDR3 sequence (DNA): TGTGCCAGTACCGGGACAGGAGGCAATCAGCCCCAGCATTTT. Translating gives CASTGTGGNQPQHF.

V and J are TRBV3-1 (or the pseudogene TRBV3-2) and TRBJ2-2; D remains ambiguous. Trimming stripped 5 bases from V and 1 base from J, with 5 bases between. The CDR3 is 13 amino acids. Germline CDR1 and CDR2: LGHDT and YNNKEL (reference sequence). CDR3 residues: CASSAQNTGELFF. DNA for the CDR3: TGTGCCAGCAGCGCACAGAACACCGGGGAGCTGTTTTTT.

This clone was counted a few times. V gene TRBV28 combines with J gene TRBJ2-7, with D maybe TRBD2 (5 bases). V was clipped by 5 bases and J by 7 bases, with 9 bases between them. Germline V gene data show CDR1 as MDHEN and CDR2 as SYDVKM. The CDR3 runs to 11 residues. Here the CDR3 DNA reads TGTGCCAGCAGTGGCTGGAGGGAGCAGTACTTC. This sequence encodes CASSGWREQYF.

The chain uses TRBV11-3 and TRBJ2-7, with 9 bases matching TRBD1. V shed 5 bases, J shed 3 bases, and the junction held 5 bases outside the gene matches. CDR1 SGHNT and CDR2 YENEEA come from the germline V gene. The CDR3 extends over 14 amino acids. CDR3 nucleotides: TGTGCCAGCAGCCCCGGGACAGGGCTCTACGAGCAGTACTTC. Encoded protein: CASSPGTGLYEQYF.

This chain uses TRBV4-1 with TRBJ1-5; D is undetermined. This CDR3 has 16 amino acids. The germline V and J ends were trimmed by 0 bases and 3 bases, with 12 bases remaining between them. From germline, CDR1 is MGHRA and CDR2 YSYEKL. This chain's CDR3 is CASSQDLGTNNQPQHF. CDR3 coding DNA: TGCGCCAGCAGCCAAGATCTGGGAACGAACAATCAGCCCCAGCATTTT.

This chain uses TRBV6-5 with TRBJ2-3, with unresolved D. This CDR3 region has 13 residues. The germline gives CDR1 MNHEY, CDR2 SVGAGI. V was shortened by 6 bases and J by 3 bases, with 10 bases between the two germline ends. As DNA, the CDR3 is TGTGCCAGCAGGCGGACGGATACAGATACGCAGTATTTT. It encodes CASRRTDTDTQYF.

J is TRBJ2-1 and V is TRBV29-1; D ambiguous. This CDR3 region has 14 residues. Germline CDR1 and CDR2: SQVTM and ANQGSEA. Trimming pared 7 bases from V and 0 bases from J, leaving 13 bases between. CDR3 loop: CSAPRGSSYNEQFF. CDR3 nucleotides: TGCAGCGCCCCTCGCGGTTCCTCCTACAATGAGCAGTTCTTC.

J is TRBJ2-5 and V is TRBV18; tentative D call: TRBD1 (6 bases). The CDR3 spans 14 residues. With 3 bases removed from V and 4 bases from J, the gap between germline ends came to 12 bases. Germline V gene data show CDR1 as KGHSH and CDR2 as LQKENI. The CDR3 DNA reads TGTGCCAGCTCACCTTGGACAGATGCAGAGACCCAGTACTTC. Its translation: CASSPWTDAETQYF.

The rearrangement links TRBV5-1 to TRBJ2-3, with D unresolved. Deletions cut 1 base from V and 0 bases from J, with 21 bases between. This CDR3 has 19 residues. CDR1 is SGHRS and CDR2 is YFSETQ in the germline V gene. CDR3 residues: CASSLPLDGNFDSTDTQYF. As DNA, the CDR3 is TGCGCCAGCAGCTTGCCCCTTGATGGGAACTTCGATAGCACAGATACGCAGTATTTT.

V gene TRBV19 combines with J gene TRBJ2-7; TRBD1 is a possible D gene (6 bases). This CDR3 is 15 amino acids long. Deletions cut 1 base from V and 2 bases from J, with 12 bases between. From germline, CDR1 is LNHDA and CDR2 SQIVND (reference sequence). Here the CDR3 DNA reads TGTGCCAGTAGTATAGGTCAAGGGGGAGCCTACGAGCAGTACTTC. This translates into CASSIGQGGAYEQYF.

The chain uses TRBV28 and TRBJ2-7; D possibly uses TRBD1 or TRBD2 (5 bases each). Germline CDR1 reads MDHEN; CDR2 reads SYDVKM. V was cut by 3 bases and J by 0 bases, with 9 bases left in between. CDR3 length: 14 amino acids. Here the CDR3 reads CASSFAGSSYEQYF. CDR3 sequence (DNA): TGTGCCAGCAGTTTCGCAGGGAGCTCCTACGAGCAGTACTTC. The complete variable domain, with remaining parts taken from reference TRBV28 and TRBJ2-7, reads DVKVTQSSRYLVKRTGEKVFLECVQDMDHENMFWYRQDPGLGLRLIYFSYDVKMKEKGDIPEGYSVSREKKERFSLILESASTNQTSMYLCASSFAGSSYEQYFGPGTRLTVT.

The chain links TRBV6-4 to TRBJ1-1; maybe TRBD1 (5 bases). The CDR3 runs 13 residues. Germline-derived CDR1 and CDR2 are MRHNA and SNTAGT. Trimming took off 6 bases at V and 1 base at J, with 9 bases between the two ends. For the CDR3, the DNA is TGTGCCAGCAGAGGTACAGGGAACACTGAAGCTTTCTTT. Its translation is CASRGTGNTEAFF.

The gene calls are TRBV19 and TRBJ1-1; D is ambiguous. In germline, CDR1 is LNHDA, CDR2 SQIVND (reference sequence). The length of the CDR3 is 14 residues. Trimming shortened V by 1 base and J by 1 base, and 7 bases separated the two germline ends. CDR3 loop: CASSIVVQNTEAFF. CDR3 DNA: TGTGCCAGTAGTATAGTGGTGCAGAACACTGAAGCTTTCTTT.

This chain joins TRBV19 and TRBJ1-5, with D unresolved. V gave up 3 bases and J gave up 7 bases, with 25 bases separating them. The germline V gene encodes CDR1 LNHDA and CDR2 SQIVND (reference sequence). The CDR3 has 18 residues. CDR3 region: CASSIRVVRQGPIQPQHF. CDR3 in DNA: TGTGCCAGTAGTATTAGGGTTGTCAGGCAAGGGCCAATCCAGCCCCAGCATTTT.

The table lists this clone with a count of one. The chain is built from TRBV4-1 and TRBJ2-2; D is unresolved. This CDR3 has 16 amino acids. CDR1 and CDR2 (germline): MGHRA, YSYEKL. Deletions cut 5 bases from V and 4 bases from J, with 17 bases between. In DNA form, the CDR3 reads TGCGCCAGCAGCGACAAGGGCCGACAACCCACCGGGGAGCTGTTTTTT. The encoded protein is CASSDKGRQPTGELFF.

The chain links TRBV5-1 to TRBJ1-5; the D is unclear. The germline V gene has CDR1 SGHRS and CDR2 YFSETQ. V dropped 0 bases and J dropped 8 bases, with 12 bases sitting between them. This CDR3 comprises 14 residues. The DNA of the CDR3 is TGCGCCAGCAGCTTGGTGGCAGGCGGGGAGCCCCAGCATTTT. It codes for CASSLVAGGEPQHF.

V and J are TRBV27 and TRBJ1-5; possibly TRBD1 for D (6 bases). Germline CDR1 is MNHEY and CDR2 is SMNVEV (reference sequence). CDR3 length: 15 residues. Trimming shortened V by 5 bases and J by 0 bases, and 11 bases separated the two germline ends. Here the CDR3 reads CASSPQGYSNQPQHF. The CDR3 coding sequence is TGTGCCAGCAGTCCCCAGGGGTATAGCAATCAGCCCCAGCATTTT.

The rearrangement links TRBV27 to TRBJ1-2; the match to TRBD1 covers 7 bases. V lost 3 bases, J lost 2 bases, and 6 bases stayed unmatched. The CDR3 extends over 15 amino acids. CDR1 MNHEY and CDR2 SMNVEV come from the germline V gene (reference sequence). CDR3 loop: CASSLEGGGNYGYTF. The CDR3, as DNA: TGTGCCAGCAGTTTGGAGGGAGGGGGCAACTATGGCTACACCTTC.

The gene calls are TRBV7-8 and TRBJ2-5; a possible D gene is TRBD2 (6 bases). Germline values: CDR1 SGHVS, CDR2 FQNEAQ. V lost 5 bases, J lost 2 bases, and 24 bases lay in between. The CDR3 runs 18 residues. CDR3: CASSQWGVPRAQQETQYF. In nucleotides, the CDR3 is TGTGCCAGCAGCCAGTGGGGGGTTCCCCGTGCCCAACAAGAGACCCAGTACTTC.

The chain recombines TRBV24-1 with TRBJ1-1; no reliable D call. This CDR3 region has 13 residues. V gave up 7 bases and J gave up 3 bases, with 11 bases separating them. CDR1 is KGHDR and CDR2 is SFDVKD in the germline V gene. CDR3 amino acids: CATRGGRDTEAFF. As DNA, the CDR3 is TGTGCCACCAGAGGCGGCAGAGACACTGAAGCTTTCTTT.

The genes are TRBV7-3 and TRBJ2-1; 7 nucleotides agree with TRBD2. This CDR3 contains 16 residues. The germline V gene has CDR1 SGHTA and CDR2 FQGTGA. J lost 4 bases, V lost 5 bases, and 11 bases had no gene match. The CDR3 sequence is CASSPKPSGIYNEQFF. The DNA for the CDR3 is TGTGCCAGCAGCCCTAAACCTAGCGGAATATACAATGAGCAGTTCTTC.

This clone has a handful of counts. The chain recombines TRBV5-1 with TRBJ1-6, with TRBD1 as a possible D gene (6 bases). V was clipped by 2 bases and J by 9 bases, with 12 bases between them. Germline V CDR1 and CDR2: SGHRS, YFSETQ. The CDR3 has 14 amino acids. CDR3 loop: CASSFVGGGSPLHF. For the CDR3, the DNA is TGCGCCAGCAGCTTCGTAGGGGGAGGTTCACCCCTCCACTTT.

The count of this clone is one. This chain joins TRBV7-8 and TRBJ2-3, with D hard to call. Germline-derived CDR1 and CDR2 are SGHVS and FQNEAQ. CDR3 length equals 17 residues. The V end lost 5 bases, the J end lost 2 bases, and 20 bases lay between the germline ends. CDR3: CASSGALEAPNTDTQYF. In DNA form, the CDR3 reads TGTGCCAGCAGCGGAGCGCTCGAGGCACCCAACACAGATACGCAGTATTTT.

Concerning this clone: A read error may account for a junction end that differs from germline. The CDR3 coding sequence is TGTGCCAGCAGCGCCTCCGGGACAGGGTCCTCCGAGCAGTACTTC. This gives the protein CASSASGTGSSEQYF. The chain combines TRBV6-2 or TRBV6-3 with TRBJ2-7; the match to TRBD1 covers 9 bases. The CDR3 sequence is 15 residues long. Germline V gene sequence: CDR1 MNHEY, CDR2 SVGEGT.